This T cell receptor (beta chain) was identified in a study of preoperative IRX-2 immunotherapy in early breast cancer. TCRdb's table, derived via immunoSEQ multiplex PCR, lists solely in-frame clones and lacks some. Of about 23,000 clones in the sample, over 75% were seen once. Treatment noted: preoperative locoregional IRX-2 cytokine immunotherapy. Samples came from a phase Ib trial of preoperative locoregional IRX-2 cytokine immunotherapy. The CDR3 has 20 residues. J was trimmed by 3 bases and V by 4 bases; bases with no gene match: 23. Germline loops: CDR1 MDHEN, CDR2 SYDVKM. The sequencing here drew on tumor tissue, taken after IRX-2 immunotherapy. This receptor was identified in a human donor with breast cancer. The rearrangement links TRBV28 to TRBJ2-5, with TRBD2 identical over 7 bases. CDR3 DNA sequence: TGTGCCAGCAGTTCCCGCCTCGGGGGTGGGGGGGATCCGCACAAAGAGACCCAGTACTTC. Translation gives CASSSRLGGGGDPHKETQYF.